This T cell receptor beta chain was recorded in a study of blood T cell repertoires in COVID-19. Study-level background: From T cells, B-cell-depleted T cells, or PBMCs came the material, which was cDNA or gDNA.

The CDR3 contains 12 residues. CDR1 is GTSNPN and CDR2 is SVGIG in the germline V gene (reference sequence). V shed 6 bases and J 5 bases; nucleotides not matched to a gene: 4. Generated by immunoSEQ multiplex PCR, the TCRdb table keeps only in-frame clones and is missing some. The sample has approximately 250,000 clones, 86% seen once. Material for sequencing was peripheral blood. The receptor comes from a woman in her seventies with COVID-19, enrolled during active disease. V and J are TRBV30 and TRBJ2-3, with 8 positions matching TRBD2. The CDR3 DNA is TGTGCCTGCGGGGGGGCGAAAGATACGCAGTATTTT. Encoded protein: CACGGAKDTQYF.